The 5 T cell receptor beta chains below were found in one sample sequenced in a study of OX40 agonist ivuxolimab in advanced cancers. Clones were read by immunoSEQ multiplex PCR, and TCRdb kept only the in-frame ones, dropping some. The sample has about 62,000 clones; about 85% are singletons. The specimen comprised CD4+ or CD8+ T cells sorted from blood, sampled in a trial of the OX40 agonist ivuxolimab. The receptors originated from an adult with an advanced solid tumor such as melanoma, head and neck, liver or kidney cancer.

The chain recombines TRBV9 with TRBJ2-2; D is perhaps TRBD1 or TRBD2 (5 bases each). The germline CDR1 and CDR2 sequences are SGDLS and YYNGEE. Trimming cost V 0 bases and J 1 base, with 7 bases left between them. The CDR3 consists of 15 residues. This chain's CDR3 is CASSVVGENTGELFF. DNA for the CDR3: TGTGCCAGCAGCGTAGTGGGGGAGAACACCGGGGAGCTGTTTTTT.

The rearrangement links TRBV11-2 to TRBJ2-1, with TRBD2 matching over 9 bases. Trimming took 3 bases from V and 4 from J; bases not matched to a gene: 10. Per the germline V gene, CDR1 is SGHAT and CDR2 is FQNNGV. The CDR3 loop spans 17 amino acids. In DNA form, the CDR3 reads TGTGCCAGCAGCTTTTCCGGGACTAGCCTCCAATACAATGAGCAGTTCTTC. Translating it yields CASSFSGTSLQYNEQFF.

As to this clone: Different DNA sequences within this sample yield the same CDR3. J is TRBJ2-1 and V is TRBV10-3, with D unclear. Germline V gene data show CDR1 as ENHRY and CDR2 as SYGVKD. Trimming took off 0 bases at V and 9 bases at J, with 3 bases between the two ends. This CDR3 is built from 11 residues. The CDR3 reads CAISESGEQFF. CDR3 nucleotides: TGTGCCATCAGTGAGTCGGGTGAGCAGTTCTTC.

J is TRBJ1-5 and V is TRBV7-2; TRBD1 might be the D (5 bases). CDR1 is SGHTA, CDR2 FQGNSA, per germline. The CDR3 length is 16 residues. Deletions cut 5 bases from V and 7 bases from J, with 21 bases between. The CDR3 nucleotides are TGTGCCAGCAGCCAATCCCCGCGGGGGGGTGAGCAGCCCCAGCATTTT. Protein product: CASSQSPRGGEQPQHF. Based on the CDR3 plus reference TRBV7-2 and TRBJ1-5, the full variable domain is GAGVSQSPSNKVTEKGKDVELRCDPISGHTALYWYRQSLGQGLEFLIYFQGNSAPDKSGLPSDRFSAERTGGSVSTLTIQRTQQEDSAVYLCASSQSPRGGEQPQHFGDGTRLSIL.

The genes are TRBV7-8 and TRBJ1-1; a possible D gene is TRBD1 (6 bases). The CDR3 totals 14 residues. The V and J ends lost 4 bases and 5 bases respectively, with 14 bases between them. CDR1 SGHVS and CDR2 FQNEAQ come from the germline V gene. The CDR3 is CASSYDTRGTEAFF. CDR3 sequence (DNA): TGTGCCAGCAGCTACGACACCAGGGGTACTGAAGCTTTCTTT.